The clone carrying this TCR beta chain was counted between two and nine times. The data are from a study of shared clonotypes between healthy human individuals. Trimming removed 1 base at V and 1 base at J, with 5 bases between. Per the germline V gene, CDR1 is SGHDT and CDR2 is YYEEEE. The CDR3 totals 13 residues. Method: immunoSEQ multiplex PCR; TCRdb's copy keeps in-frame clones and lacks some. The sample records around 990,000 clones, around 77% being singletons. Sequencing was done on a sample of memory CD4+ T cells from PBMCs. Subset denoted: CD45RA-negative fraction. V usage is TRBV5-6 and J usage is TRBJ1-1; D not resolved. The clonotype originates from a man between 18 and 29 years old in good health. Some clones in this sample may be carry-over from other donors' samples. DNA for the CDR3: TGTGCCAGCAGCTTGTTACAGAACACTGAAGCTTTCTTT. Translated: CASSLLQNTEAFF.